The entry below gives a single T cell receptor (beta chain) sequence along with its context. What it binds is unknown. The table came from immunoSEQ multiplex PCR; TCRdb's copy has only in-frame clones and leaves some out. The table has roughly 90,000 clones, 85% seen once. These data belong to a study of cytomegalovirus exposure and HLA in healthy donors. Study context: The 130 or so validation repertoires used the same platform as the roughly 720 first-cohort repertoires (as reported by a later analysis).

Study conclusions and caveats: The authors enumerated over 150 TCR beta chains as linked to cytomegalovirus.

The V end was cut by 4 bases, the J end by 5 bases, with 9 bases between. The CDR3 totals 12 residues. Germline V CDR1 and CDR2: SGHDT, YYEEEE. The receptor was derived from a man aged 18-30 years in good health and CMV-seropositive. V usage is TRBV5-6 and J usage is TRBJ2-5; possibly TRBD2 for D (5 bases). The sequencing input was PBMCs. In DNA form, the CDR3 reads TGTGCCAGCAGCGAACGGAGGGAGACCCAGTACTTC. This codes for CASSERRETQYF.